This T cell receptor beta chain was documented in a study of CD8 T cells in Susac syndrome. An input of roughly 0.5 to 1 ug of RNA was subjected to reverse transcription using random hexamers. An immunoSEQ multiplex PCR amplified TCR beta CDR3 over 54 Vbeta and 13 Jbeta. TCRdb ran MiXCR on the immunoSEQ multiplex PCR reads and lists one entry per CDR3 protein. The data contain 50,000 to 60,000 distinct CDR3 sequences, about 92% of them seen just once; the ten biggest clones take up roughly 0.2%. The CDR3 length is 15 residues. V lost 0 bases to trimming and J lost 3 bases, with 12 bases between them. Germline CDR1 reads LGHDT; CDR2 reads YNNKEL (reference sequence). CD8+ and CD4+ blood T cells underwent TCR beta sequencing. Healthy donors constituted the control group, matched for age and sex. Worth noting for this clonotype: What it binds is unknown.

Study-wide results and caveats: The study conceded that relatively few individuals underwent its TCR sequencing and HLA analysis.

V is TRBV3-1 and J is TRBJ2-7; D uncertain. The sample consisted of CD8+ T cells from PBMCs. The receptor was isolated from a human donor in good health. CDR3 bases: TGTGCCAGCAGCCAAGATATGTCCCACAGCTACGAGCAGTACTTC. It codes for CASSQDMSHSYEQYF.